This TCR beta chain emerged from a study of human T cells and chemical hapten exposure. The CDR3 length is 15 residues. The V gene lost 7 bases and the J gene lost 0 bases, with 13 bases spanning the gap. The V gene's germline CDR1 is MDHEN and CDR2 SYDVKM. TCRdb used MiXCR to reprocess the RACE reads, holding one entry per CDR3 protein. The repertoire has a few hundred thousand distinct CDR3 sequences, around 7.3% of them found once; the top ten carry about 1.1%. The sample holds a few counts of this clonotype. As for time point: pre-sensitization, week 0. The treatment here: therapeutic diphenylcyclopropenone sensitization with weekly scalp DPC.

This sequence joins TRBV28 and TRBJ1-5; perhaps TRBD1 as D (5 bases). This TCR came from a young man with alopecia areata. Some clones in this sample may be carry-over from other donors' samples. Here the sequenced sample was whole blood, taken in connection with sensitization to the hapten diphenylcyclopropenone (DPC). CDR3 region: CASTGGGNSNQPQHF. As DNA, the CDR3 is TGTGCCAGCACGGGGGGAGGGAATAGCAATCAGCCCCAGCATTTT.